Listed here is a single TCR beta chain. This specimen comes from a study of T cell responses to AZD1222 COVID-19 vaccine. Repertoires were generated with immunoSEQ multiplex PCR, while TCRdb's copy carries only in-frame clones and drops some. Here the sample spans fewer than 150,000 clones, about 80% being singletons. V was shortened by 3 bases and J by 2 bases, with 14 bases between the two germline ends. The CDR3 has 15 residues. Germline V CDR1 and CDR2: SGHNT, YYREEE (reference sequence). V usage is TRBV5-4 and J usage is TRBJ1-1; D is uncertain. The sequenced sample was peripheral blood, obtained on day 0 of AZD1222 vaccination. The receptor was isolated from an adult in good health. The CDR3 region has the DNA TGTGCCAGCAGCTCGGTCGGGCAGTTCAACACTGAAGCTTTCTTT. The encoded protein is CASSSVGQFNTEAFF.